Each of the 26 T cell receptor beta chains below was sequenced from the same sample in a study of cytomegalovirus exposure and HLA in healthy donors. The PCR had 60 Vbeta and 13 Jbeta primers. Only in-frame clones appear in the TCRdb table, and some are missing; sequencing was by immunoSEQ multiplex PCR. This table lists 150,000 or so clones. The source material was PBMCs. Every receptor here comes from a man under 40 in good health and CMV-seronegative.

The chain is built from TRBV5-1 and TRBJ2-5, with 8 bases that match TRBD2. The germline gives CDR1 SGHRS, CDR2 YFSETQ. CDR3 length equals 14 residues. Trimming took 3 bases from V and 2 from J; bases not matched to a gene: 3. CDR3 coding DNA: TGCGCCAGCAGCTCGGCTAGCGGGCAAGAGACCCAGTACTTC. The encoded protein is CASSSASGQETQYF.

The rearrangement links TRBV19 to TRBJ2-3; D uncertain. There are 16 residues in the CDR3. CDR1 is LNHDA, CDR2 SQIVND, per germline (reference sequence). The V and J ends lost 1 base and 4 bases respectively, with 15 bases between them. CDR3 in DNA: TGTGCCAGTAGTATAGGGAGAACCGGTATGGCAGATACGCAGTATTTT. Encoded protein: CASSIGRTGMADTQYF.

The CDR3 here is CASSYSGLAGGNEQFF. As DNA, the CDR3 is TGTGCCAGCAGTTACTCGGGACTAGCGGGAGGCAATGAGCAGTTCTTC. The chain joins TRBV6-5 to TRBJ2-1; 15 nucleotides agree with TRBD2. The CDR3 totals 16 residues. The junction had 0 bases not matched to a gene; V was cut back by 0 bases and J by 6 bases. Germline CDR1 is MNHEY and CDR2 is SVGAGI.

J is TRBJ2-2 and V is TRBV4-2; tentative D call: TRBD2 (5 bases). V lost 4 bases to trimming and J lost 12 bases, with 12 bases between them. This CDR3 is 12 amino acids long. CDR1 LGHNA and CDR2 YNFKEQ come from the germline V gene. The CDR3 protein is CASSPGKGKLFF. The CDR3, as DNA: TGTGCCAGCAGCCCCGGGAAAGGGAAGCTGTTTTTT.

The rearrangement links TRBV5-1 to TRBJ1-1, with 7 bases lining up with TRBD1. Germline V lookup: CDR1 SGHRS, CDR2 YFSETQ. With 0 bases clipped from V and 8 bases from J, the junction kept 4 bases outside the gene matches. The CDR3 loop spans 13 amino acids. CDR3 DNA sequence: TGCGCCAGCAGCTTGGAGTCGACAGGGGAAGCTTTCTTT. It codes for CASSLESTGEAFF.

The chain has TRBV11-3 and TRBJ2-1; possible D gene TRBD2, 6 bases. CDR1 and CDR2 from the germline V gene are SGHNT and YENEEA. The ends were cut back, 6 bases at V and 7 bases at J, with 16 bases in the middle. The CDR3 covers 14 residues. The CDR3 nucleotides are TGTGCCAGCAGGCTGATTGTTGGGAGGAATGAGCAGTTCTTC. It yields the protein CASRLIVGRNEQFF.

This chain uses TRBV9 with TRBJ1-2; D remains ambiguous. CDR1 and CDR2 (germline): SGDLS, YYNGEE. V lost 3 bases to trimming and J lost 7 bases, with 13 bases between them. The CDR3 covers 13 residues. CDR3: CASSEGSGIGYTF. CDR3 bases: TGTGCCAGCAGCGAGGGCAGCGGGATTGGCTACACCTTC.

V and J are TRBV27 and TRBJ2-2; 8 nucleotides align to TRBD1. Germline values: CDR1 MNHEY, CDR2 SMNVEV (reference sequence). Trimming cost V 4 bases and J 4 bases; bases outside gene matches: 8. This CDR3 has 16 amino acids. The CDR3 protein is CASSSQDRAGTGELFF. Here the CDR3 DNA reads TGTGCCAGCAGTTCCCAGGACAGGGCGGGCACCGGGGAGCTGTTTTTT.

V usage is TRBV13 and J usage is TRBJ1-1, with D possibly matching TRBD1 (6 bases). V lost 5 bases, J lost 1 base, and 11 bases lay in between. The germline V gene encodes CDR1 PRHDT and CDR2 FYEKMQ (reference sequence). The CDR3 is 14 amino acids. As DNA, the CDR3 is TGTGCCAGCAGCGCTCAGGGGCCGAACACTGAAGCTTTCTTT. It is translated as CASSAQGPNTEAFF.

CDR3 in DNA: TGTGCCATCAGCCCGGGACCCAGGGGGCTCTACGAGCAGTACTTC. Residues: CAISPGPRGLYEQYF. This rearrangement joins TRBV10-3 to TRBJ2-7; 8 positions match TRBD1. CDR3 length equals 15 residues. V gave up 6 bases and J gave up 3 bases; unmatched junction bases: 10. In germline, CDR1 is ENHRY, CDR2 SYGVKD.

This chain joins TRBV27 and TRBJ2-5; 7 nucleotides agree with TRBD2. With V trimmed by 5 bases and J by 0 bases, 9 bases remained unmatched. The germline CDR1 and CDR2 sequences are MNHEY and SMNVEV (reference sequence). The CDR3 has 16 amino acids. CDR3 nucleotide sequence: TGTGCCAGCAGTATGACCTTAGCGGGTCACCAAGAGACCCAGTACTTC. Protein product: CASSMTLAGHQETQYF.

This chain joins TRBV7-9 and TRBJ1-2; TRBD1 aligns across 8 bases. The CDR3 is 14 amino acids. The ends lost 3 bases at V and 4 bases at J; junction bases unmatched: 4. The germline V gene has CDR1 SEHNR and CDR2 FQNEAQ (reference sequence). CDR3 residues: CASSLTGAVYGYTF. In DNA form, the CDR3 reads TGTGCCAGCAGCTTGACAGGGGCGGTCTATGGCTACACCTTC.

The chain recombines TRBV11-3 with TRBJ2-2; tentatively, D is TRBD2 (5 bases). Trimming pared 5 bases from V and 3 bases from J, leaving 16 bases between. The CDR3 length is 16 residues. Germline V gene sequence: CDR1 SGHNT, CDR2 YENEEA. The CDR3 region is CASSPLTLADTGELFF. The CDR3 region has the DNA TGTGCCAGCAGCCCCCTGACCCTAGCTGACACCGGGGAGCTGTTTTTT.

This chain links TRBV4-3 with TRBJ2-7; the match to TRBD2 covers 8 bases. In germline, CDR1 is LGHNA, CDR2 YSLEER. V trimming: 0 bases; J trimming: 3 bases; junction bases outside the gene matches: 4. The CDR3 covers 15 residues. Written as DNA, the CDR3 is TGCGCCAGCAGCCAAGATCGTACTAGCGGCTACGAGCAGTACTTC. It specifies CASSQDRTSGYEQYF.

The chain recombines TRBV7-6 with TRBJ1-1; D perhaps matches TRBD1 (5 bases). V was shortened by 1 base and J by 4 bases, with 7 bases between the two germline ends. There are 13 residues in the CDR3. Germline-derived CDR1 and CDR2 are SGHVS and FNYEAQ. Here the CDR3 DNA reads TGTGCCAGCAGCTTAGGGGGGGGCACTGAAGCTTTCTTT. Translated: CASSLGGGTEAFF.

This sequence joins TRBV9 and TRBJ2-7, with D possibly being TRBD2 (6 bases). Trimming took off 0 bases at V and 2 bases at J, with 9 bases between the two ends. CDR1 is SGDLS and CDR2 is YYNGEE in the germline V gene. This CDR3 is 14 amino acids long. CDR3 residues: CASSVDGSTYEQYF. CDR3 DNA: TGTGCCAGCAGCGTAGACGGGAGCACCTACGAGCAGTACTTC.

The V call is TRBV6-5, the J call TRBJ1-1, with 7 bases lining up with TRBD1. J lost 3 bases, V lost 0 bases, and 7 bases had no gene match. The CDR3 contains 16 residues. Germline loops: CDR1 MNHEY, CDR2 SVGAGI. The CDR3 sequence: CASSYSSQGIDTEAFF. The CDR3 DNA follows: TGTGCCAGCAGTTACTCTTCACAGGGGATAGACACTGAAGCTTTCTTT.

V gene TRBV6-5 combines with J gene TRBJ2-5; the D is unclear. The DNA end is more similar to TRBJ2-7, so the J call may be wrong. Germline CDR1 and CDR2: MNHEY and SVGAGI. The CDR3 consists of 14 residues. The chain's CDR3 is CASSYEEISYEQYF. The CDR3 DNA sequence: TGTGCCAGCAGTTACGAGGAAATCAGCTACGAGCAGTACTTC.

The chain recombines TRBV6-5 with TRBJ2-7, with D possibly being TRBD2 (5 bases). The V gene lost 2 bases and the J gene lost 2 bases, with 10 bases spanning the gap. There are 14 residues in the CDR3. Germline CDR1 is MNHEY and CDR2 is SVGAGI. CDR3 DNA: TGTGCCAGCAGTTACACGGGGAACCCCTACGAGCAGTACTTC. This codes for CASSYTGNPYEQYF.

The chain combines TRBV29-1 with TRBJ2-1, with D perhaps matching TRBD2 (6 bases). With 4 bases removed from V and 7 bases from J, the gap between germline ends came to 14 bases. Germline-derived CDR1 and CDR2 are SQVTM and ANQGSEA. This CDR3 is 13 amino acids long. The CDR3 reads CSVVVASVNEQFF. Here the CDR3 DNA reads TGCAGCGTTGTAGTAGCTAGCGTAAATGAGCAGTTCTTC.

The V and J genes are TRBV10-3 and TRBJ2-7; 8 nucleotides match TRBD2. Germline values: CDR1 ENHRY, CDR2 SYGVKD. The length of the CDR3 is 14 residues. V shed 11 bases, J shed 1 base, and the junction held 10 bases outside the gene matches. Written as DNA, the CDR3 is TGTGCCGCCTCAAGAACTAGCGGTTCCTACGAGCAGTACTTC. It codes for CAASRTSGSYEQYF.

CDR3 protein: CASSYNEGITNEKLFF. The CDR3 DNA sequence: TGTGCCAGCAGTTACAACGAGGGTATCACTAATGAAAAACTGTTTTTT. The chain couples TRBV6-5 to TRBJ1-4; D unclear. The germline V gene encodes CDR1 MNHEY and CDR2 SVGAGI. This CDR3 region has 16 residues. Between the trimmed V and J ends, which lost 2 bases and 2 bases, there was a span of 12 bases.

The J gene is TRBJ1-3, the V gene TRBV19; D gene uncertain. Germline V gene sequence: CDR1 LNHDA, CDR2 SQIVND (reference sequence). The length of the CDR3 is 17 residues. The V end lost 5 bases, the J end lost 3 bases, and 20 bases lay between the germline ends. The CDR3 loop reads CASSPRRETARGNTIYF. CDR3 sequence (DNA): TGTGCCAGTAGTCCCCGGAGGGAGACGGCTCGTGGAAACACCATATATTTT.

The rearrangement uses TRBV6-1 and TRBJ1-1; the match to TRBD1 covers 9 bases. Germline V gene lookup returns CDR1 MNHNS and CDR2 SASEGT. The CDR3 runs to 13 residues. With V trimmed by 10 bases and J by 5 bases, 8 bases remained unmatched. The CDR3 coding sequence is TGTGCCACCATAGGACAGGGGTGGACTGAAGCTTTCTTT. It specifies CATIGQGWTEAFF.

The V call is TRBV5-6, the J call TRBJ2-1; D remains unclear. Germline V gene sequence: CDR1 SGHDT, CDR2 YYEEEE. Trimming removed 2 bases at V and 8 bases at J, with 8 bases between. The CDR3 contains 12 residues. The CDR3 spells CASSLGGDEQFF. The CDR3 nucleotides are TGTGCCAGCAGCTTAGGTGGAGATGAGCAGTTCTTC.

The V call is TRBV7-6, the J call TRBJ2-3; 10 bases agree with TRBD2. V shed 5 bases and J 1 base; nucleotides not matched to a gene: 6. The CDR3 extends over 16 amino acids. Germline CDR1 SGHVS, CDR2 FNYEAQ. The CDR3 sequence: CASSRVAGGGTDTQYF. DNA of the CDR3: TGTGCCAGCAGCCGGGTAGCGGGAGGTGGCACAGATACGCAGTATTTT.